What follows is one T cell receptor beta chain and its context. Its antigen is undetermined. The V gene lost 6 bases and the J gene lost 3 bases, with 3 bases spanning the gap. The germline gives CDR1 WNHNN, CDR2 SYGVQD (reference sequence). The CDR3 totals 10 residues. The table came from immunoSEQ multiplex PCR; TCRdb's copy has only in-frame clones and leaves some out. The sample has approximately 80,000 clones; around 87% are singletons. The sample originates from a study of T cell responses to AZD1222 COVID-19 vaccine. Overall study context: Second doses at about 4 or about 12 weeks were pooled. Whole-study findings and limits: In a largely white British group with more females than males, clonal diversity was possibly underestimated. Just a handful of AZD1222 recipients tested seropositive at baseline.

The chain recombines TRBV10-1 with TRBJ2-7; D is undetermined. This specimen was peripheral blood, taken on day 0 of AZD1222 vaccination. This clonotype originated in an adult in good health. In DNA, the CDR3 is TGCGCCAGCAGCTTCTACGAGCAGTACTTC. Its translation is CASSFYEQYF.